A selection of T cell receptor beta chains follows, all from one sample in a study of long-term antiretroviral therapy in people with HIV. The data were produced by immunoSEQ multiplex PCR, yet TCRdb's version contains in-frame clones alone and is incomplete. The sample has more than 30,000 clones, about four fifths seen once. The sample in question was unsorted PBMCs, obtained 0.4 years before starting antiretroviral therapy. These receptors were obtained from a man between 18 and 35 years old with HIV. CDR3s include the opening cysteine and the closing phenylalanine or tryptophan.

V gene: TRBV7-9; CDR3 length: 14; CDR3 protein: CASSQTGAFYEQYF
V gene: TRBV27; CDR3 length: 16; CDR3 protein: CASSLKGFDSNQPQHF
V gene: TRBV6-5; CDR3 length: 15; CDR3 protein: CASSHDNGGRQPQHF
V gene: TRBV6-1; CDR3 length: 15; CDR3 protein: CASSEVSGVLETQYF
V gene: TRBV7-2; CDR3 length: 15; CDR3 protein: CASSFGTGANSPLHF
V gene: TRBV9; CDR3 length: 13; CDR3 protein: CASSTGGAGELFF
V gene: TRBV5-1; CDR3 length: 13; CDR3 protein: CASSLGLHTEAFF
V gene: TRBV5-6; CDR3 length: 17; CDR3 protein: CASSPPFFQVVYNEQFF
V gene: TRBV2; CDR3 length: 15; CDR3 protein: CASKGGARDTGELFF
V gene: TRBV9; CDR3 length: 16; CDR3 protein: CASSGPRAGGPYEQYF
V gene: TRBV5-1; CDR3 length: 18; CDR3 protein: CASSYGRTGGSGANVLTF
V gene: TRBV6-5; CDR3 length: 11; CDR3 protein: CASSYMAEAFF
V gene: TRBV9; CDR3 length: 15; CDR3 protein: CASSARLAAYNEQFF
V gene: TRBV15; CDR3 length: 13; CDR3 protein: CATSRGEAPEQYF
V gene: TRBV29-1; CDR3 length: 15; CDR3 protein: CSVAEQGGTNEKLFF